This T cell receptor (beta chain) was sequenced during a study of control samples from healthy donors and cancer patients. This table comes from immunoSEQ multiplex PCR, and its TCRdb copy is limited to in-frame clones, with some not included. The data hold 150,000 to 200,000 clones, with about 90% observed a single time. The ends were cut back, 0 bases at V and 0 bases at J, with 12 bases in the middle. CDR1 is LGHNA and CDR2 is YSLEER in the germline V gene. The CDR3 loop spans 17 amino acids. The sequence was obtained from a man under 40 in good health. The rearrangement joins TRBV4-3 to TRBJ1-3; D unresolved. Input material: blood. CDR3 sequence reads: CASSQDSPLHSGNTIYF. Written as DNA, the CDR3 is TGCGCCAGCAGCCAAGATAGTCCTTTGCACTCTGGAAACACCATATATTTT.